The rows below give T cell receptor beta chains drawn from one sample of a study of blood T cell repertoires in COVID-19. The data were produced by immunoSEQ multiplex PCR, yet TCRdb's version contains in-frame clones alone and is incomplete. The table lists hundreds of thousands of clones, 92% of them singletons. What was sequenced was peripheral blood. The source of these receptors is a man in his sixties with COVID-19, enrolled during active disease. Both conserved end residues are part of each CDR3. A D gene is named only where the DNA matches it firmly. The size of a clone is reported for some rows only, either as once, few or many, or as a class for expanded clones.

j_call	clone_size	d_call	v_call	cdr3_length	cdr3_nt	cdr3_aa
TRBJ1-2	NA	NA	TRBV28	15	TGTGCCAGCAGCTCCACAGACAGGATAACTTATGGCTACACCTTC	CASSSTDRITYGYTF
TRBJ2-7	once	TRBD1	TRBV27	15	TGTGCCAGCAGTTTAAGGAGCCAGGGGGCGGGGGAGCAGTACTTC	CASSLRSQGAGEQYF
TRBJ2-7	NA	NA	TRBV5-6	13	TGTGCCAGCAGCTTGAGAGGGTCCTACGAGCAGTACTTC	CASSLRGSYEQYF
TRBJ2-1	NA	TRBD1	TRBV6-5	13	TGTGCCAACCCGGACAGGGCGTACAATGAGCAGTTCTTC	CANPDRAYNEQFF
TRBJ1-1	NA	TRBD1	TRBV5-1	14	TGCGCCAGCGCCTTGGACAGGGGTCGAGATGAAGCTTTCTTT	CASALDRGRDEAFF
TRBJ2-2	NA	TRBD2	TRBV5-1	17	TGCGCCAGCAGCTCCACTAGCGGGGGCCTCCTGGGCGGGGAGCTGTTTTTT	CASSSTSGGLLGGELFF
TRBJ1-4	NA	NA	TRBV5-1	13	TGCGCCAGCAGCTTGGGCAGGTCTGAAAAACTGTTTTTT	CASSLGRSEKLFF
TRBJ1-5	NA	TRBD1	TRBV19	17	TGTGCCAGTAAGGGACAGGGGGTACCAAGTAGCAATCAGCCCCAGCATTTT	CASKGQGVPSSNQPQHF
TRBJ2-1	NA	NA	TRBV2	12	TGTGCCAGCAGTCTCGTCGGGGATGAGCAGTTCTTC	CASSLVGDEQFF
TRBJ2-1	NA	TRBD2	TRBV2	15	TGTGCCAGCATCAGACTAGCGGGGACCTACAATGAGCAGTTCTTC	CASIRLAGTYNEQFF
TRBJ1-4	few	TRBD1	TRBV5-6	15	TGTGCCAGCAGCTTCCGGGACAGGGGTAATGAAAAACTGTTTTTT	CASSFRDRGNEKLFF
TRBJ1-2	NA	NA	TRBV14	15	TGTGCCAGCAGCCAAGGTCTGGGTTCCGGAGTAGGCTACACCTTC	CASSQGLGSGVGYTF
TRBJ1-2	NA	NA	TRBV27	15	TGTGCCAGCAGTTTGGTGGGGACTCAACGGGATGGCTACACCTTC	CASSLVGTQRDGYTF
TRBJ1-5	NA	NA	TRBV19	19	TGTGCCAGTGGGACAAGCCGCGGTCTGGGAAGGTTCGGGCATCAGCCCCAGCATTTT	CASGTSRGLGRFGHQPQHF
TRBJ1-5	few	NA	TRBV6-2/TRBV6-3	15	TGTGCCAGCAGTTACTACGACAGCTTAAATCAGCCCCAGCATTTT	CASSYYDSLNQPQHF
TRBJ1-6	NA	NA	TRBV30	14	TGTGCCTGGAGCCGTCTGTCCTATAATTCACCCCTCCACTTT	CAWSRLSYNSPLHF
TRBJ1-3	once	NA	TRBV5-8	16	TGTGCCAGCAGCCTCGGCGGGGTTCGGTCTGGAAACACCATATATTTT	CASSLGGVRSGNTIYF
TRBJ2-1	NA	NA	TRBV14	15	TGTGCCAGCAGCCGACTTGGAGACCAATACAATGAGCAGTTCTTC	CASSRLGDQYNEQFF
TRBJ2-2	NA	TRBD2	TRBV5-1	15	TGCGCCAGCAGCCCCGGGAGCGGGATTGTCGGGGAGCTGTTTTTT	CASSPGSGIVGELFF
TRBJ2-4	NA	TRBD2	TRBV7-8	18	TGTGCCAGCAGCTCAAGGACTAGCGGGACCGTCGCCAAAAACATTCAGTACTTC	CASSSRTSGTVAKNIQYF
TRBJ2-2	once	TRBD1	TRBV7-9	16	TGTGCCAGCAGCTCAAGGACAGGGGGAGTATCCGGGGAGCTGTTTTTT	CASSSRTGGVSGELFF
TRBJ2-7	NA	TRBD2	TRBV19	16	TGTGCCAGTAGTACCAGACTAGCGGGGGAGACCTACGAGCAGTACTTC	CASSTRLAGETYEQYF
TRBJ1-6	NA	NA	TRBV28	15	TGTGCCAGCATCCCGGGTAGCAGGGTAAATTCACCCCTCCACTTT	CASIPGSRVNSPLHF
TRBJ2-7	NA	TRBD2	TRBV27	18	TGTGCCAGCAGTTTAACCGGGACTAGCGGGAGAGGGGGTACGGCGCAGTACTTC	CASSLTGTSGRGGTAQYF
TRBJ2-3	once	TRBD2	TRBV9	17	TGTGCCAGCAGCGTAGGGGCTAGCGGGAACCCCAGGGATACGCAGTATTTT	CASSVGASGNPRDTQYF
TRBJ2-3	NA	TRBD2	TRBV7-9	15	TGTGCCAGCAGCGTCCAGGCGGGAGGGACAGATACGCAGTATTTT	CASSVQAGGTDTQYF
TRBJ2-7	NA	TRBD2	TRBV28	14	TGTGCCGGCTCTAGCGGGGGAACGACCTACGAGCAGTACTTC	CAGSSGGTTYEQYF
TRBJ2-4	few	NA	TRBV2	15	TGTGCCAGCAGTTTAAGCGGAATAGCCAAAAACATTCAGTACTTC	CASSLSGIAKNIQYF
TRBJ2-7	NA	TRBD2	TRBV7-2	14	TGTGCCAGCAGCGGGAGACTAGCGGGACTCGAGCAGTACTTC	CASSGRLAGLEQYF
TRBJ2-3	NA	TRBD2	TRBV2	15	TGTGCCAGCCTGGGGGAGGGCCCGAGCACAGATACGCAGTATTTT	CASLGEGPSTDTQYF
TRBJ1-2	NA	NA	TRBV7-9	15	TGTGCCAGCAGCTCAAGAGGTGCAGGGGCCTATGGCTACACCTTC	CASSSRGAGAYGYTF
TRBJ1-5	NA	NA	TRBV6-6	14	TGTGCCAGCATTGACACTAAAGGAGGCCGGCCCCAGCATTTT	CASIDTKGGRPQHF
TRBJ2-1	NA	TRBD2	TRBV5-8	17	TGTGCCAGCAGCTTGCGGGTAGCGGGTATCTCCTACAATGAGCAGTTCTTC	CASSLRVAGISYNEQFF
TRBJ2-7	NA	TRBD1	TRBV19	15	TGTGCCAGTAGTACGCCGGGACAGGGAATCAACGAGCAGTACTTC	CASSTPGQGINEQYF
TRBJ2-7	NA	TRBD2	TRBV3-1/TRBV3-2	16	TGTGCCAGCAGCCTGGCCGGCGGGGGAGTCTCCTACGAGCAGTACTTC	CASSLAGGGVSYEQYF
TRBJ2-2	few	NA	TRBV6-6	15	TGTGCCAGCAGCAATACTAGTCCGAACACCGGGGAGCTGTTTTTT	CASSNTSPNTGELFF
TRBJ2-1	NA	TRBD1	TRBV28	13	TGTGCCAGCAAAGGGGACAGTTACAATGAGCAGTTCTTC	CASKGDSYNEQFF
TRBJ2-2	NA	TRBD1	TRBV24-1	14	TGTGCCACCTCGGGGACAGGGGGCACCGGGGAGCTGTTTTTT	CATSGTGGTGELFF
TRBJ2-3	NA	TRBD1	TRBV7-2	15	TGTGCCAGCAGCTGGCCGGGACAGGGTTCAGATACGCAGTATTTT	CASSWPGQGSDTQYF
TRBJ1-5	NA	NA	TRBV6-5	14	TGTGCCAGCAGTTACGGCAGGGATCATCAGCCCCAGCATTTT	CASSYGRDHQPQHF
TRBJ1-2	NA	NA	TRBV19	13	TGTGCCAGTAGTATACAGATCAACTATGGCTACACCTTC	CASSIQINYGYTF
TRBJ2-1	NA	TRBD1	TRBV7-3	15	TGTGCCAGCAGCTTCGACAGGGCAGGCTACAATGAGCAGTTCTTC	CASSFDRAGYNEQFF
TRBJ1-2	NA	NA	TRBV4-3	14	TGCGCCAGCAGCCAAGTGAATGGGGAGGGCGGCTACACCTTC	CASSQVNGEGGYTF
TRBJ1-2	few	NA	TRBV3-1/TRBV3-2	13	TGTGCCAGCAGCCAATCATCCGGCTATGGCTACACCTTC	CASSQSSGYGYTF
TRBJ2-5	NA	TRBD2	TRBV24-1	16	TGTGCCACCAGTGATTGGACTAGCGGGACACAAGAGACCCAGTACTTC	CATSDWTSGTQETQYF
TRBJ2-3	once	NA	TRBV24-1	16	TGTGCCACCAGTGACCCCGGGACTTCTAGCACAGATACGCAGTATTTT	CATSDPGTSSTDTQYF
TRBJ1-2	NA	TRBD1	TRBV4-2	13	TGTGCCAGCAGCCAGGGGACAGGGGATGGCTACACCTTC	CASSQGTGDGYTF
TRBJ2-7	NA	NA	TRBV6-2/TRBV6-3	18	TGTGCCAGCAGTTACCCCGATGCGAGGCGGGGGCCGATAAACGAGCAGTACTTC	CASSYPDARRGPINEQYF
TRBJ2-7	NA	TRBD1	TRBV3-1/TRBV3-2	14	TGTGCCAGCAGCTCGGACAGGGCCCCCTACGAGCAGTACTTC	CASSSDRAPYEQYF
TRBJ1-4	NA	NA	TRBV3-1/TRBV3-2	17	TGTGCCAGCAGCCGGGGGGGTCAGGGCGACACTAATGAAAAACTGTTTTTT	CASSRGGQGDTNEKLFF
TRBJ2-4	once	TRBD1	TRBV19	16	TGTGCCAGTAGTCCAAGTCCCGGGACAGGGAAGGACATTCAGTACTTC	CASSPSPGTGKDIQYF
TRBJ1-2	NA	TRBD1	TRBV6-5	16	TGTGCCAGCAGTTCCCCGCCGGGACAGAAAAACTATGGCTACACCTTC	CASSSPPGQKNYGYTF
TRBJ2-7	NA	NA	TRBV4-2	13	TGTGCCAGCAGCCAAGACAGGGACTACGAGCAGTACTTC	CASSQDRDYEQYF
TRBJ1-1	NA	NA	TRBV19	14	TGTGCCAGTAGGAGCCCCGACAGATCCACTGAAGCTTTCTTT	CASRSPDRSTEAFF